This T cell receptor beta chain appears in the sequencing data of a study of cytomegalovirus exposure and HLA in healthy donors (dated by TCRdb to about 2017). A note on the overall study: A later analysis indicated that the 110 or so validation repertoires were generated on the platform also employed for the 600 to 750 repertoires of the first cohort. The study was designed to test whether signatures of past pathogen exposure could be identified by cataloging public T cell receptors. A separate validation cohort of about 110 different subjects was used in addition to the approximately 670-subject first cohort. To predict cytomegalovirus infection status, the study combined high-throughput TCR immunosequencing, statistical association of individual TCRs with disease status, and machine learning. Points the paper makes about the study in general: Three of the identified cytomegalovirus-associated TCR beta chains were confirmed in vitro to be specific for cytomegalovirus antigens. Across donors, most TCR sequences were observed very rarely, whereas some public TCRs were present in many individuals. The authors suggested that the approach could potentially be extended to other disease states and immunological phenotypes. The classifier was reported to diagnose cytomegalovirus status with high specificity and sensitivity in both the original and validation cohorts. The study gave a list of 150 to 200 TCR beta chains associated with cytomegalovirus. A later analysis lacked HLA typing for the validation cohort, so it scored co-occurrence in that cohort across all 110 or so repertoires. A later analysis found that TCRs clustered in the first cohort also tended to co-occur in the roughly 120 validation repertoires, with 94% of cluster scores above 0.

The method behind the library was the immunoSEQ multiplex PCR assay. Concerning the study's data processing: A statistical classification framework was built for diagnosing cytomegalovirus status from the catalog of TCR beta chain sequences. In TCRdb, the immuneACCESS table is reduced to in-frame sequences with V and J assigned. These tables do not hold every clone; where another copy was compared, an unresolved V gene accounts for under half, and the others remain unexplained. The V and J calls and clone size come from that table; D and trimming were worked out from the DNA. Recorded for this sample are 150,000 to 250,000 clones; about 81% of them occurred a single time. Over 0.95% of the sample is in the top ten clones. Concerning this clone itself: It lacks a known antigen. Qualities for individual bases were not recorded, and no much larger clone is one base off.

Separate from the approximately 690-subject first cohort, the validation cohort of some 130 subjects was the group to which the donors belonged. This sequence originates from a woman in her 30s in good health and CMV-seronegative. The specimen sequenced was PBMCs.

For the CDR3, the sequence is CAWGTGMNTEAFF. The DNA sequence is TGTGCCTGGGGGACAGGGATGAACACTGAAGCTTTCTTT. The chain joins TRBV30 to TRBJ1-1; 9 bases in the junction line up with TRBD1. From its cysteine to its phenylalanine, the CDR3 spans 13 amino acids. CDR3 DNA is the only sequence kept; it has 39 bases, read in frame from the first base. Looking up the germline V gene (reference sequence) yields CDR1 GTSNPN and CDR2 SVGIG. V loses 5 bases at its end and J loses 0 bases; junction bases beyond the gene matches: 1.